The clone carrying this T cell receptor beta chain has at least ten counts. The record originates from a study of T cells in Graves' hyperthyroidism and ophthalmopathy. Germline V gene data show CDR1 as MNHEY and CDR2 as SMNVEV (reference sequence). V was pared by 6 bases and J by 1 base, with 11 bases between. This CDR3 contains 14 residues. Researchers took RNA transcripts and amplified the TCR beta CDR3 regions from them. TCR CDR3 underwent first-round RT-PCR with the HTBI primer set. TCRdb re-called the multiplex PCR reads through MiXCR, storing one row per CDR3 protein. The profile shows 370,000 or so distinct CDR3 sequences, 20% to 30% of them singletons. Graves' hyperthyroidism is called stable when ophthalmopathy does not progress within 18 months. Hyperthyroidism in the patients, aged 18 to 65, was newly diagnosed and under 2 months in duration. Using around 10 ml of fresh peripheral blood, PBMCs were prepared.

The rearrangement joins TRBV27 to TRBJ2-3, with TRBD2 as a possible D gene (6 bases). The sample was blood. This TCR was recovered from a man in his fifties or sixties with Graves' hyperthyroidism. For the CDR3, the DNA is TGTGCCAGCAGCTTACTAGCAGGCACAGATACGCAGTATTTT. Translating it yields CASSLLAGTDTQYF.